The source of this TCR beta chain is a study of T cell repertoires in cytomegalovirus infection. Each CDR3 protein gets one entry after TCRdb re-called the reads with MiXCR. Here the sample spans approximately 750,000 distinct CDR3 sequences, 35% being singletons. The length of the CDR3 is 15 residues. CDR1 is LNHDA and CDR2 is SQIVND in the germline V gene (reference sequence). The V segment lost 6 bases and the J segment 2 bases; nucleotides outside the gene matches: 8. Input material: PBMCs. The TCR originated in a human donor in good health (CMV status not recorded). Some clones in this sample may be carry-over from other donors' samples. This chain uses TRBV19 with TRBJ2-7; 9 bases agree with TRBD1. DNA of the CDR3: TGTGCCAGTAGGCCGGGACAGGGCGAAACCTACGAGCAGTACTTC. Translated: CASRPGQGETYEQYF.